The 4 T cell receptor beta chains given below trace back to one sample, sequenced in a study of blood T cell repertoires in COVID-19. Libraries were prepared by immunoSEQ multiplex PCR; TCRdb keeps only in-frame clonotypes and omits some of them. Among approximately 200,000 clones, 85% to 90% were seen once, and the ten largest hold under 3%. Material for sequencing was PBMCs or T cells enriched from blood (not recorded which). Source of these receptors: a woman between 40 and 50 years old with acute COVID-19.

To note about this clone: A junction end diverges from the germline sequence, so it may reflect a read error. The chain links TRBV18 to TRBJ1-1; 7 bases fit TRBD1. The CDR3 totals 11 residues. Per the germline V gene, CDR1 is KGHSH and CDR2 is LQKENI. CDR3: CASSPGGQSFF. The CDR3 coding sequence is TGTGCCAGCTCACCAGGGGGACAGAGTTTTTTT.

The J gene is TRBJ2-3, the V gene TRBV4-3; 10 bases line up with TRBD2. V shed 0 bases, J shed 6 bases, and the junction held 6 bases outside the gene matches. Germline V gene lookup returns CDR1 LGHNA and CDR2 YSLEER. The CDR3 has 16 amino acids. CDR3 nucleotides: TGCGCCAGCAGCCAAGATGGGCTAGCGGGAGATGATACGCAGTATTTT. Its translation: CASSQDGLAGDDTQYF.

This clone appeared a few times. Here the CDR3 reads CAWWPGGSHTGELFF. The CDR3 DNA is TGTGCCTGGTGGCCGGGGGGCAGTCACACCGGGGAGCTGTTTTTT. V gene TRBV30 combines with J gene TRBJ2-2; D may be TRBD2 (7 bases). Per germline, CDR1 GTSNPN and CDR2 SVGIG (reference sequence). This CDR3 region has 15 residues. Trimming left V 5 bases short and J 3 bases short, with 16 bases between.

The genes are TRBV6-5 and TRBJ1-1, with a possible D match to TRBD1 (6 bases). V lost 7 bases to trimming and J lost 11 bases, with 20 bases between them. Per the germline V gene, CDR1 is MNHEY and CDR2 is SVGAGI. CDR3 size: 13 residues. For the CDR3, the DNA is TGTGCCAGCACGTCAGGGGAAGCCCGTGAGGCTTTCTTT. It codes for CASTSGEAREAFF.